The present T cell receptor (beta chain) was sequenced within a study of naive and memory T cell subsets (dated by TCRdb to 2016 to 2017). Context from the whole study: The figure summarizing the skin biopsy and whole blood samples listed approximately 10 blood donors, 7 tuberculin skin test biopsies and 3 saline control biopsies. PCR2 was typically run as a SYBR Green qPCR and stopped at a set threshold, although low-input samples could use end-point PCR of around 6 cycles instead.

Libraries were made using 5' RACE. For the blood and skin samples, TCR RNA was reverse transcribed with SuperScript IV using primers for the alpha and beta constant regions. The ligated cDNA was amplified in four rounds of PCR with nested alpha and beta constant region primers together with the SP2 primer. Using T4 RNA ligase 1, an oligonucleotide carrying both the Illumina SP2 primer and a UMI was ligated onto the 3' end of the cDNA. To prevent hairpin formation, the 12-nucleotide UMI was made up of two random hexamers with an eight-base spacer between them. From the second PCR onward, TCR alpha and beta chain libraries were processed separately, and dual indexing was applied for multiplexing. After pooling, the indexed libraries were analyzed by capillary electrophoresis and sequenced on either an Illumina MiSeq or NextSeq. To boost base diversity and improve cluster recognition, PhiX DNA at about 5-7.5% was spiked into the libraries. Under the source paper's analysis protocol: Demultiplexor took UMIs from read 2, joined the UMIs to the TCR sequence from read 1, and separated reads according to sample indices. V and J genes and V-J junctions were identified by Decombinator, and each TCR was assigned a five-part identifier that included V and J deletions. Collapsinator used UMIs to correct sequencing errors and PCR amplification heterogeneity, yielding UMI-based abundance per TCR. CDR3Translator turned identifiers into nucleotide sequence, translated the nucleotide sequence into amino acids, and pulled out CDR3 regions based on terminal motifs. Error-corrected counts of alpha and beta TCRs from blood and skin were compared after being normalized to the amount of input RNA. The raw public reads went through TCRdb reprocessing: fastp at Q25, MiXCR clone calling, in-frame beta chains kept. Every distinct CDR3 protein forms one entry, paired with its most common genes and DNA. What appears here as the V and J calls and clone size reflects TCRdb's work, not the paper's. Here the sample has more than 25,000 distinct CDR3 sequences; around 21% occur a single time. The top ten clonotypes cover around 2% of the sample.

This clonotype came up many times. The antigen it recognizes is unknown. Base qualities were left out, and no much larger clone turns up one base away. What the work shows at the level of the full study, not this receptor alone: The RNA-based method was acknowledged to be potentially sensitive to changes in TCR transcripts with T cell activation and differentiation.

V is pruned by 6 bases and J by 0 bases, leaving 8 bases of the junction without a gene match. Measured from the cysteine to the phenylalanine, the CDR3 is 17 residues long. The read is trimmed to its CDR3 DNA, 51 bases read in frame from base 1. In the germline V gene (reference sequence), CDR1 corresponds to MNHNY and CDR2 to SVGAGI. For whole blood analysis, roughly 2.5 ml of peripheral blood was drawn from adult healthy volunteers into Tempus tubes, and RNA was extracted according to the manufacturer's instructions. Using 3' ligation of a UMI-containing oligonucleotide to TCR cDNA, the study laid out a robust and sensitive protocol to amplify, sequence and analyze TCRs. Total RNA was used without cell sorting and was treated with RQ1 DNase before reverse transcription, with a target input of about 1 to 1,100 ng. To check how robust the pipeline was in samples where T cells make up a minority population, libraries were built from skin biopsies and whole blood.

The chain couples TRBV6-6 to TRBJ1-4; 9 middle bases align to TRBD1. This TCR was sampled from a female donor in good health. At the DNA level, the sequence is TGTGCCAGCAGCGAGACAGGGGGACTTGCAACTAATGAAAAACTGTTTTTT. This is translated as CASSETGGLATNEKLFF.